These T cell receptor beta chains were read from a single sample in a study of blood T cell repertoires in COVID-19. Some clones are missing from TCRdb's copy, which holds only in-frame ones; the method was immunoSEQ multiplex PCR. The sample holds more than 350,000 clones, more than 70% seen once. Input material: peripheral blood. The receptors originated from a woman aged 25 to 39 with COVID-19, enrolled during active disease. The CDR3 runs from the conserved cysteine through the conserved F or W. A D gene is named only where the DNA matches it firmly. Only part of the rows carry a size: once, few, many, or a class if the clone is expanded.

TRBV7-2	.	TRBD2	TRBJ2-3	CASRSVAGGPWDTQYF	TGTGCCAGCAGGTCGGTAGCGGGAGGGCCGTGGGATACGCAGTATTTT
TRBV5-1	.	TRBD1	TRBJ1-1	CASSSDREVTEAFF	TGCGCCAGCAGCTCGGACAGGGAAGTCACTGAAGCTTTCTTT
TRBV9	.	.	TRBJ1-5	CASSSSGGDQPQHF	TGTGCCAGCAGCTCCTCGGGGGGAGATCAGCCCCAGCATTTT
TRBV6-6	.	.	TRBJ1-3	CASSRQPGTTSGNTIYF	TGTGCCAGCAGTCGACAACCCGGGACAACCTCTGGAAACACCATATATTTT
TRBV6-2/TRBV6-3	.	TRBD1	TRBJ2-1	CASSPGQGIYNEQFF	TGTGCCAGCAGCCCTGGACAGGGAATATACAATGAGCAGTTCTTC
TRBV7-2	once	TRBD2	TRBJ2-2	CASSLPAGAATGELFF	TGTGCCAGCAGCCTACCCGCGGGAGCGGCAACCGGGGAGCTGTTTTTT
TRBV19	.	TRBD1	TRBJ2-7	CASSPTGGYEQYF	TGTGCCAGTAGTCCGACAGGGGGCTACGAGCAGTACTTC
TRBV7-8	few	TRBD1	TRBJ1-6	CASSLRQGLNSPLHF	TGTGCCAGCAGCTTACGACAGGGGCTCAATTCACCCCTCCACTTT
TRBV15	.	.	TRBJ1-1	CATSRARSANTEAFF	TGTGCCACCAGCAGAGCCAGGTCAGCAAACACTGAAGCTTTCTTT
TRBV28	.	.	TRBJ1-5	CASLPSDRRGNQPQHF	TGTGCCAGCCTACCCTCCGATCGGAGGGGCAATCAGCCCCAGCATTTT
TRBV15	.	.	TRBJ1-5	CATSRSGFSRLDQPQHF	TGTGCCACCAGCAGGTCAGGTTTTTCCCGATTAGATCAGCCCCAGCATTTT
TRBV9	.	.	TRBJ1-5	CASSVDGRPGSQPQHF	TGTGCCAGCAGCGTAGATGGACGGCCGGGGAGTCAGCCCCAGCATTTT
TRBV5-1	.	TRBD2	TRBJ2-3	CASSPGGVNTQYF	TGCGCCAGCAGCCCGGGGGGGGTAAATACGCAGTATTTT
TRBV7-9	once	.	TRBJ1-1	CASSVSSGYDTEAFF	TGTGCCAGCAGCGTCAGTTCGGGGTATGACACTGAAGCTTTCTTT
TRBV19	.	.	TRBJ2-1	CASSTWESYNEQFF	TGTGCCAGTAGTACCTGGGAGTCCTACAATGAGCAGTTCTTC
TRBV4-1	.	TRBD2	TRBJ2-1	CASSQGDNAGTSGNNEQFF	TGCGCCAGCAGCCAAGGAGACAATGCCGGGACTAGCGGCAACAATGAGCAGTTCTTC
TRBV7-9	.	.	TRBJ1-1	CASSLGRTGFTEAFF	TGTGCCAGCAGCTTAGGAAGAACAGGGTTCACTGAAGCTTTCTTT
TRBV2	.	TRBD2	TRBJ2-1	CASFLRVTSGESRDEQFF	TGTGCCAGCTTCCTGAGGGTGACTAGCGGAGAGTCCAGGGATGAGCAGTTCTTC
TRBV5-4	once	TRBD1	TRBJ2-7	CASSLVGQGNEQYF	TGTGCCAGCAGCTTGGTGGGACAGGGAAACGAGCAGTACTTC
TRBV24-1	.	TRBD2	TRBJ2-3	CATRQSGGNTDTQYF	TGTGCCACCAGACAGAGCGGGGGAAACACAGATACGCAGTATTTT
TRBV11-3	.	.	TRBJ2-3	CASSLDRWEVSTDTQYF	TGTGCCAGCAGCTTAGATAGGTGGGAGGTCAGCACAGATACGCAGTATTTT
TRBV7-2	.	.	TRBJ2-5	CASSSRWGLQETQYF	TGTGCCAGCAGCTCCCGGTGGGGACTTCAAGAGACCCAGTACTTC
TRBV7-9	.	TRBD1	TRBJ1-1	CAIATGDATEAFF	TGTGCCATCGCGACAGGGGATGCCACTGAAGCTTTCTTT
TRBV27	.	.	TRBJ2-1	CASSSLTANSYNEQFF	TGTGCCAGCAGTTCCTTGACAGCCAACTCCTACAATGAGCAGTTCTTC
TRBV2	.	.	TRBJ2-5	CASSEIVMGETQYF	TGTGCCAGCAGTGAAATAGTAATGGGCGAGACCCAGTACTTC
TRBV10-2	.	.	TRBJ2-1	CASSGPEYNEQFF	TGCGCCAGCAGTGGACCGGAGTACAATGAGCAGTTCTTC